Listed here are 24 T cell receptor beta chains from one sample, sequenced in a study of blood T cell repertoires in COVID-19. Assay: immunoSEQ multiplex PCR; the TCRdb copy retains only in-frame clones and omits some. This table holds more than 200,000 clones, 85% to 90% found once. Sample: peripheral blood. These receptors all come from a man in his thirties or forties with COVID-19, enrolled during active disease.

CDR3 DNA: TGTGCCAGCAATTATCTAGCGGGAGGAACAGATACGCAGTATTTT. This translates into CASNYLAGGTDTQYF. V and J are TRBV6-4 and TRBJ2-3; 11 bases map to TRBD2. This CDR3 is built from 15 residues. The J segment lost 3 bases and the V segment lost 7 bases, leaving 6 bases of the junction unmatched. Germline loops: CDR1 MRHNA, CDR2 SNTAGT.

This clone showed up just a few times. The rearrangement uses TRBV5-1 and TRBJ1-3, with D maybe TRBD1 (5 bases). The length of the CDR3 is 15 residues. V lost 3 bases, J lost 2 bases, and 12 bases lay in between. Germline V CDR1 and CDR2: SGHRS, YFSETQ. The CDR3 sequence is CASSWAGDAGNTIYF. In nucleotides, the CDR3 is TGCGCCAGCAGCTGGGCGGGGGATGCTGGAAACACCATATATTTT.

The rearrangement uses TRBV6-5 and TRBJ1-5, with TRBD1 matching over 10 bases. Germline CDR1 reads MNHEY; CDR2 reads SVGAGI. CDR3 size: 15 residues. Trimming cost V 4 bases and J 3 bases; bases outside gene matches: 3. CDR3 region: CASSSGQGDNQPQHF. Written as DNA, the CDR3 is TGTGCCAGCAGTTCCGGACAGGGGGACAATCAGCCCCAGCATTTT.

Notes on this clone: This sample also contains other DNA sequences that code for the same CDR3. The V call is TRBV10-3, the J call TRBJ1-5; D is unclear. Germline values: CDR1 ENHRY, CDR2 SYGVKD. Deletions cut 0 bases from V and 4 bases from J, with 4 bases between. This CDR3 is built from 13 residues. CDR3 DNA: TGTGCCATCAGTGAGTCTGAGAATCAGCCCCAGCATTTT. It specifies CAISESENQPQHF.

The genes are TRBV6-6 and TRBJ2-5; 12 bases are a match to TRBD2. V was clipped by 2 bases and J by 13 bases; unmatched bases: 11. CDR1 MNHNY and CDR2 SVGAGI come from the germline V gene (reference sequence). This CDR3 is built from 15 residues. The CDR3 is CASSYERLAGGQSYF. In DNA form, the CDR3 reads TGTGCCAGCAGTTACGAGCGTCTAGCGGGGGGGCAATCGTACTTC.

The rearrangement links TRBV3-1 (or the pseudogene TRBV3-2) to TRBJ1-5; D gene unclear. V was clipped by 7 bases and J by 1 base, with 11 bases between them. This CDR3 is built from 14 residues. Germline V gene lookup returns CDR1 LGHDT and CDR2 YNNKEL (reference sequence). This chain's CDR3 is CASTLPGSNQPQHF. The CDR3 DNA sequence: TGTGCCAGCACCCTCCCGGGGAGCAATCAGCCCCAGCATTTT.

V is TRBV6-5 and J is TRBJ1-6, with TRBD1 matching over 9 bases. Germline V gene lookup returns CDR1 MNHEY and CDR2 SVGAGI. The V segment lost 6 bases and the J segment 14 bases; nucleotides outside the gene matches: 8. CDR3 length: 13 amino acids. The CDR3, as DNA: TGTGCCAGCAGCCGGACAGGGGACACGGCCCTCCACTTT. Its translation is CASSRTGDTALHF.

This sequence joins TRBV19 and TRBJ2-3; 8 bases map to TRBD1. This CDR3 is 15 amino acids long. Germline trimming cut 5 bases from V and 1 base from J; bases unmatched to any gene: 5. Germline lookup yields CDR1 LNHDA and CDR2 SQIVND (reference sequence). Written as DNA, the CDR3 is TGTGCCAGTAGTCTACAGGGGGGCGGCACAGATACGCAGTATTTT. This encodes CASSLQGGGTDTQYF.

The rearrangement joins TRBV10-3 to TRBJ2-5; the match to TRBD1 covers 7 bases. V shed 2 bases, J shed 9 bases, and the junction held 12 bases outside the gene matches. In germline, CDR1 is ENHRY, CDR2 SYGVKD. This CDR3 region has 15 residues. The CDR3 sequence is CAISETNSGQASQYF. The DNA for the CDR3 is TGTGCCATCAGTGAGACAAACTCAGGACAGGCCTCCCAGTACTTC.

The genes are TRBV2 and TRBJ1-6; TRBD1 aligns across 8 bases. Looked up from germline, CDR1 is SNHLY and CDR2 is FYNNEI. The CDR3 covers 14 residues. V dropped 8 bases and J dropped 5; count of bases not matched to a gene: 5. Here the CDR3 DNA reads TGTGCCAGCGGACAGGGACGAGATAATTCACCCCTCCACTTT. It yields the protein CASGQGRDNSPLHF.

V usage is TRBV6-2 or TRBV6-3 and J usage is TRBJ1-5; D remains unclear. The length of the CDR3 is 15 residues. V was cut by 5 bases and J by 5 bases, with 16 bases left in between. From germline, CDR1 is MNHEY and CDR2 SVGEGT. The CDR3 DNA is TGTGCCAGCAGTAACAATTATGACTACGATCAGCCCCAGCATTTT. As protein: CASSNNYDYDQPQHF.

The rearrangement joins TRBV5-1 to TRBJ1-1, with 7 positions matching TRBD1. Trimming at V came to 1 base and at J to 4 bases, leaving 10 bases not matched to a gene. The CDR3 runs 16 residues. Per the germline V gene, CDR1 is SGHRS and CDR2 is YFSETQ. CDR3 in DNA: TGCGCCAGCAGCTTGAATACCAGACAGGGAGGCACTGAAGCTTTCTTT. It specifies CASSLNTRQGGTEAFF.

J is TRBJ1-1 and V is TRBV19, with D hard to call. CDR3 length equals 12 residues. The V and J ends lost 7 bases and 3 bases respectively, with 9 bases between them. Germline V lookup: CDR1 LNHDA, CDR2 SQIVND (reference sequence). CDR3 region: CASKEAHTEAFF. The CDR3 region has the DNA TGTGCCAGTAAGGAGGCGCACACTGAAGCTTTCTTT. Based on the CDR3 plus reference TRBV19 and TRBJ1-1, the full variable domain is DGGITQSPKYLFRKEGQNVTLSCEQNLNHDAMYWYRQDPGQGLRLIYYSQIVNDFQKGDIAEGYSVSREKKESFPLTVTSAQKNPTAFYLCASKEAHTEAFFGQGTRLTVV.

The chain couples TRBV7-6 to TRBJ2-7, with D maybe TRBD2 (7 bases). This CDR3 region has 16 residues. Looked up from germline, CDR1 is SGHVS and CDR2 is FNYEAQ. Trimming pared 3 bases from V and 1 base from J, leaving 16 bases between. The CDR3 loop is CASSFSAGAPSYEQYF. The CDR3 DNA reads TGTGCCAGCAGCTTCTCGGCGGGGGCCCCTTCCTACGAGCAGTACTTC.

The chain recombines TRBV5-6 with TRBJ2-7, with unresolved D. Germline CDR1 is SGHDT and CDR2 is YYEEEE. CDR3 length: 13 residues. V gave up 2 bases and J gave up 2 bases, with 8 bases separating them. The CDR3 loop reads CASSFESTYEQYF. In DNA form, the CDR3 reads TGTGCCAGCAGCTTCGAGTCTACCTACGAGCAGTACTTC.

About this clone: Other DNA sequences in the sample encode the same CDR3. This chain joins TRBV7-2 and TRBJ2-1; 11 bases map to TRBD2. The CDR3 consists of 15 residues. Germline V gene data show CDR1 as SGHTA and CDR2 as FQGNSA. The trim removed 5 bases at V and 5 bases at J, leaving 5 bases unmatched. This CDR3 reads CASSLTSGRHNEQFF. The CDR3 nucleotides are TGTGCCAGCAGCCTTACTAGCGGGAGACACAATGAGCAGTTCTTC.

The rearrangement links TRBV11-2 to TRBJ1-4; D remains unclear. Looked up from germline, CDR1 is SGHAT and CDR2 is FQNNGV. The CDR3 has 13 amino acids. The V end was cut by 3 bases, the J end by 7 bases, with 9 bases between. DNA of the CDR3: TGTGCCAGCAGCTTCGGGTGGAGTGAAAAACTGTTTTTT. Its protein is CASSFGWSEKLFF.

A single count supports this clone. The rearrangement links TRBV30 to TRBJ1-2; D might be TRBD1 (6 bases). The germline V gene encodes CDR1 GTSNPN and CDR2 SVGIG (reference sequence). This CDR3 region has 13 residues. V was shortened by 5 bases and J by 5 bases, with 15 bases between the two germline ends. Here the CDR3 DNA reads TGTGCCTGGCGCACACAGGGAGCATATGGCTACACCTTC. Translation: CAWRTQGAYGYTF.

V is TRBV4-1 and J is TRBJ2-2, with a tentative D call TRBD1 (6 bases). Between the trimmed V and J ends, which lost 0 bases and 7 bases, there was a span of 15 bases. The length of the CDR3 is 16 residues. Germline V gene data show CDR1 as MGHRA and CDR2 as YSYEKL. CDR3 sequence: CASSQDGRGASGELFF. For the CDR3, the DNA is TGCGCCAGCAGCCAAGATGGCAGGGGCGCGAGCGGGGAGCTGTTTTTT.

This chain links TRBV28 with TRBJ1-1; D gene unclear. V was shortened by 9 bases and J by 1 base, with 12 bases between the two germline ends. Germline CDR1 is MDHEN and CDR2 is SYDVKM. The CDR3 has 13 residues. The CDR3 DNA is TGTGCCAGTATGCGGGCGAGGAACACTGAAGCTTTCTTT. This gives the protein CASMRARNTEAFF.

The chain is built from TRBV3-1 (or the pseudogene TRBV3-2) and TRBJ1-2; no reliable D call. V was clipped by 2 bases and J by 5 bases, with 18 bases between them. This CDR3 region has 16 residues. CDR1 and CDR2 (germline): LGHDT, YNNKEL (reference sequence). The CDR3 nucleotides are TGTGCCAGCAGCCAACCCTCGCAGGATTTGGCATATGGCTACACCTTC. Translation: CASSQPSQDLAYGYTF.

This rearrangement joins TRBV3-1 (or the pseudogene TRBV3-2) to TRBJ1-2; 9 bases line up with TRBD1. This CDR3 is 14 amino acids long. J gave up 7 bases and V 2 bases, and 5 bases lay outside the gene matches. Germline V gives CDR1 LGHDT, CDR2 YNNKEL (reference sequence). The CDR3 sequence is CASSQLTGGSGYTF. The CDR3 DNA is TGTGCCAGCAGCCAACTGACAGGGGGTTCTGGCTACACCTTC.

This chain connects TRBV12-3 or TRBV12-4 to TRBJ2-1; unclear D gene. The CDR3 covers 13 residues. The germline V and J ends were trimmed by 2 bases and 4 bases, with 6 bases remaining between them. The CDR3 DNA sequence: TGTGCCAGCAGTTTATCGGTTTACAATGAGCAGTTCTTC. Translation: CASSLSVYNEQFF.

The gene calls are TRBV19 and TRBJ1-5; D ambiguous. CDR3 size: 13 residues. The ends were cut back, 5 bases at V and 1 base at J, with 6 bases in the middle. The germline V gene has CDR1 LNHDA and CDR2 SQIVND (reference sequence). CDR3 sequence: CASSQVSNQPQHF. The CDR3 nucleotides are TGTGCCAGTAGTCAGGTGAGCAATCAGCCCCAGCATTTT.